These 17 T cell receptor beta chains share one sample of origin, sequenced in a study of blood T cell repertoires in COVID-19. Measured with immunoSEQ multiplex PCR; TCRdb has only the in-frame clones, and not every one. The table lists over 100,000 clones, 85% to 90% of them singletons. The specimen was peripheral blood. These receptors came from a man aged 55 to 70 with COVID-19, enrolled during active disease.

The chain is built from TRBV5-4 and TRBJ2-3; a possible D gene is TRBD2 (5 bases). V lost 8 bases to trimming and J lost 1 base, with 20 bases between them. The CDR3 sequence is 16 residues long. CDR1 and CDR2 from the germline V gene are SGHNT and YYREEE (reference sequence). The CDR3 nucleotides read TGTGCCAGTTCACGAGGAGCGGAGATCGGCACAGATACGCAGTATTTT. Its protein is CASSRGAEIGTDTQYF. The variable domain in full, completed from reference TRBV5-4 and TRBJ2-3, reads ETGVTQSPTHLIKTRGQQVTLRCSSQSGHNTVSWYQQALGQGPQFIFQYYREEENGRGNFPPRFSGLQFPNYSSELNVNALELDDSALYLCASSRGAEIGTDTQYFGPGTRLTVL.

The chain couples TRBV18 to TRBJ2-5; 7 bases fit TRBD1. Trimming took 4 bases from V and 0 from J; bases not matched to a gene: 11. Germline V CDR1 and CDR2: KGHSH, LQKENI. There are 17 residues in the CDR3. This CDR3 reads CASSRRDSRVYQETQYF. CDR3 sequence (DNA): TGTGCCAGCTCACGCCGGGACAGCAGAGTGTACCAAGAGACCCAGTACTTC.

This chain connects TRBV19 to TRBJ1-1; 10 bases map to TRBD1. Looked up from germline, CDR1 is LNHDA and CDR2 is SQIVND (reference sequence). This CDR3 is built from 15 residues. J lost 3 bases, V lost 4 bases, and 5 bases had no gene match. The CDR3 DNA is TGTGCCAGTAGTAAGGGACAGGGGAGAGACACTGAAGCTTTCTTT. Residues: CASSKGQGRDTEAFF.

V is TRBV6-5 and J is TRBJ1-1, with D unresolved. Trimming left V 7 bases short and J 5 bases short, with 11 bases between. From germline, CDR1 is MNHEY and CDR2 SVGAGI. The CDR3 spans 12 residues. DNA of the CDR3: TGTGCCAGCACTGTCCGAGGGACTGAAGCTTTCTTT. Encoded protein: CASTVRGTEAFF.

CDR3 region: CASSTDIGQQPQHF. CDR3 nucleotides: TGCGCCAGCAGCACGGACATCGGGCAGCAGCCCCAGCATTTT. The chain employs TRBV5-1 and TRBJ1-5, with D maybe TRBD1 (5 bases). Trimming cost V 4 bases and J 7 bases, with 15 bases left between them. In germline, CDR1 is SGHRS, CDR2 YFSETQ. The CDR3 extends over 14 amino acids.

The chain carries TRBV10-3 and TRBJ2-5; D might be TRBD2 (6 bases). From germline, CDR1 is ENHRY and CDR2 SYGVKD. Trimming shortened V by 2 bases and J by 1 base, and 20 bases separated the two germline ends. CDR3 length: 18 residues. CDR3: CAISESVGGRRTQETQYF. CDR3 DNA sequence: TGTGCCATCAGTGAGAGTGTGGGGGGACGCCGCACCCAAGAGACCCAGTACTTC.

The rearrangement links TRBV6-5 to TRBJ1-1; D unclear. The CDR3 runs to 15 residues. Per germline, CDR1 MNHEY and CDR2 SVGAGI. Trimming pared 5 bases from V and 3 bases from J, leaving 16 bases between. CDR3 loop: CASSPPVAGDTEAFF. CDR3 DNA sequence: TGTGCCAGCAGTCCTCCCGTGGCCGGGGACACTGAAGCTTTCTTT.

The chain is built from TRBV5-1 and TRBJ1-2; D not certain. The V gene lost 9 bases and the J gene lost 8 bases, with 17 bases spanning the gap. Germline V gives CDR1 SGHRS, CDR2 YFSETQ. The CDR3 is 12 residues long. CDR3 sequence reads: CATPLTDGGYTF. The CDR3 nucleotides read TGCGCCACCCCCCTCACCGACGGGGGCTACACCTTC.

The chain combines TRBV30 with TRBJ1-2; weak D call: TRBD1 (5 bases). Trimming removed 4 bases from V and 4 bases from J, with 16 bases in between. Germline V gene sequence: CDR1 GTSNPN, CDR2 SVGIG (reference sequence). CDR3 length equals 14 residues. CDR3 in amino acids: CAWTGSGTVYGYTF. CDR3 nucleotides: TGTGCCTGGACAGGTTCCGGGACTGTCTATGGCTACACCTTC.

The V and J genes are TRBV7-2 and TRBJ1-5; 12 positions match TRBD1. This CDR3 comprises 15 residues. Germline loops: CDR1 SGHTA, CDR2 FQGNSA. With 8 bases clipped from V and 7 bases from J, the junction kept 9 bases outside the gene matches. CDR3: CASERGTGGIQPQHF. CDR3 coding DNA: TGTGCCAGCGAGAGGGGGACAGGGGGCATCCAGCCCCAGCATTTT.

The chain carries TRBV4-2 and TRBJ1-5, with 7 bases lining up with TRBD1. Per germline, CDR1 LGHNA and CDR2 YNFKEQ. Unmatched junction bases numbered 4, after V lost 2 bases and J lost 3 bases. The CDR3 runs to 15 residues. The CDR3 DNA is TGTGCCAGCAGCCAATCGGGACAGCACAATCAGCCCCAGCATTTT. It yields the protein CASSQSGQHNQPQHF.

The V call is TRBV19, the J call TRBJ2-5; 8 nucleotides match TRBD2. Per the germline V gene, CDR1 is LNHDA and CDR2 is SQIVND (reference sequence). CDR3 length equals 13 residues. V was clipped by 3 bases and J by 4 bases; unmatched bases: 1. The CDR3 DNA is TGTGCCAGTAGTATTGCGGGGGGAGAGACCCAGTACTTC. This translates into CASSIAGGETQYF.

The chain has TRBV30 and TRBJ1-4; no firm D call. Germline CDR1 reads GTSNPN; CDR2 reads SVGIG (reference sequence). The CDR3 covers 13 residues. Trimming removed 5 bases at V and 5 bases at J, with 12 bases between. The CDR3 spells CAWERRRNEKLFF. CDR3 in DNA: TGTGCCTGGGAAAGACGGAGAAATGAAAAACTGTTTTTT. The whole variable domain, remainder taken from reference TRBV30 and TRBJ1-4, is SQTIHQWPATLVQPVGSPLSLECTVEGTSNPNLYWYRQAAGRGLQLLFYSVGIGQISSEVPQNLSASRPQDRQFILSSKKLLLSDSGFYLCAWERRRNEKLFFGSGTQLSVL.

The chain employs TRBV10-3 and TRBJ1-4; D unclear. The CDR3 consists of 15 residues. Per the germline V gene, CDR1 is ENHRY and CDR2 is SYGVKD. Between the trimmed V and J ends, which lost 6 bases and 0 bases, there was a span of 11 bases. CDR3 DNA: TGTGCCATCAGGGGAGGAAGCACAACTAATGAAAAACTGTTTTTT. As protein: CAIRGGSTTNEKLFF.

V is TRBV6-5 and J is TRBJ1-5; D call uncertain. Trimming took 4 bases from V and 1 from J, leaving 14 bases between them. The germline V gene has CDR1 MNHEY and CDR2 SVGAGI. The CDR3 runs 16 residues. The CDR3 DNA reads as TGTGCCAGCAGTTCCGACCCCTACGGGAGCAATCAGCCCCAGCATTTT. It yields the protein CASSSDPYGSNQPQHF.

This chain connects TRBV6-1 to TRBJ1-1, with TRBD1 as a possible D gene (6 bases). The CDR3 spans 12 residues. Trimming cost V 3 bases and J 11 bases, with 13 bases left between them. The germline V gene encodes CDR1 MNHNS and CDR2 SASEGT. The CDR3 spells CASSEHTGSAFF. The DNA for the CDR3 is TGTGCCAGCAGTGAGCATACAGGGTCGGCTTTCTTT.

The gene calls are TRBV9 and TRBJ1-1, with TRBD1 matching over 8 bases. The germline V gene encodes CDR1 SGDLS and CDR2 YYNGEE. The CDR3 is 17 residues long. Trimming took 0 bases from V and 5 from J; bases not matched to a gene: 12. CDR3 loop: CASSVEGQVFSGTEAFF. The DNA of the CDR3 is TGTGCCAGCAGCGTAGAGGGACAGGTCTTTTCGGGGACTGAAGCTTTCTTT.